This T cell receptor (beta chain) originates from a study of cytomegalovirus exposure and HLA in healthy donors. Study as a whole: Out of about 170 million T cells, an earlier analysis found around 110 million unique TCR beta sequences in total.

Primers: 60 Vbeta forward and 13 Jbeta reverse. As processed by the authors: About 12 million shared chains were among the roughly 80 million unique TCR beta chains that a later analysis counted. Assay used: immunoSEQ multiplex PCR; TCRdb lists only in-frame clones, some missing. V and J calls and clone size are copied from that table; D and trimming were computed from the DNA. Of 95,000 to 150,000 clones listed, over 50% were seen once; the top ten hold approximately 8.5%. This clone was observed a few times. No antigen is known for it. Study outcomes and limitations: Analyses of presence and absence presupposed an approximately uniform sequencing depth across donors.

The germline V and J ends were trimmed by 0 bases and 7 bases, with 16 bases remaining between them. Germline V lookup: CDR1 SGHAT, CDR2 FQNNGV. The CDR3 loop spans 17 amino acids. The receptor comes from a woman in her thirties or forties in good health and CMV-seropositive. Sequenced input: PBMCs. The V call is TRBV11-2, the J call TRBJ1-6, with D maybe TRBD1 (6 bases). Here the CDR3 DNA reads TGTGCCAGCAGCTTAGATCCATTCCCGGACAGAAATTCACCCCTCCACTTT. Protein product: CASSLDPFPDRNSPLHF.